This TCR beta chain comes out of a study of T cells after yellow fever vaccination. This clonotype was seen only a few times. Its target is unknown. The V end lost 3 bases, the J end lost 7 bases, and 21 bases lay between the germline ends. This CDR3 comprises 17 residues. CDR1 and CDR2 from the germline V gene are LGHNA and YSLEER. Broader study findings: In post-booster samples, most primary-vaccination clones reappeared (approximately 95% CD4, 88% CD8).

A single record per CDR3 protein comes from TCRdb applying MiXCR to the 5' RACE reads. The sample records some 300,000 distinct CDR3 sequences, roughly 8% being singletons. The sequencing used PBMCs, collected around 45 days after the first yellow fever vaccination. The sequence was collected from a man aged 18 to 30 who received the YFV17D yellow fever vaccine. V and J are TRBV4-3 and TRBJ2-2, with TRBD1 as a possible D gene (5 bases). CDR3 in DNA: TGCGCCAGCAGCCACACCCTAACCGACAGATTTGGCGGGGAGCTGTTTTTT. Translation: CASSHTLTDRFGGELFF.